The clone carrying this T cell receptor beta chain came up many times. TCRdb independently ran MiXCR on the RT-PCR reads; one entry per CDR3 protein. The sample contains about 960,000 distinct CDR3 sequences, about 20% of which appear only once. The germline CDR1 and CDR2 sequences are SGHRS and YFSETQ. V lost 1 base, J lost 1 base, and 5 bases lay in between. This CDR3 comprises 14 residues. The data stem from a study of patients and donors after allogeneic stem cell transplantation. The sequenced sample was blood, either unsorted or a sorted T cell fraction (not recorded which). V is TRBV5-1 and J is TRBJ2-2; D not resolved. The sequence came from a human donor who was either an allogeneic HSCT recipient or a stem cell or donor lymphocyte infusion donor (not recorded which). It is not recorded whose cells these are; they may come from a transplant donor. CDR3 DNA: TGCGCCAGCAGCTTGTTCGAGAACACCGGGGAGCTGTTTTTT. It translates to CASSLFENTGELFF.